This T cell receptor beta chain was retrieved from a study of T and B cells in COVID-19 patients. As for the study in general: COVID-19 patients gave peripheral blood either during active infection or after recovery. Comorbidities linked to unfavorable COVID-19 outcome were present in about 90% of the roughly 20 active-infection patients. Median age was about 35 years in the recovered cohort and 67 years in the active-infection cohort.

This clonotype is labeled medium-sized. Its specificity is not known. General study results and limits: At recovery TRB diversity and richness exceeded healthy donors, after highly clonal active COVID-19 repertoires.

Blood genomic DNA input for TRB amplification was about 240-500 ng. This CDR3 is 16 amino acids long. Per germline, CDR1 MNHEY and CDR2 SVGAGI. V dropped 8 bases and J dropped 6 bases, with 20 bases sitting between them. TRB rearrangements were amplified by multiplex PCR with BIOMED2 TRB-A/B primers. TCRdb recomputed calls from the multiplex PCR reads with MiXCR, one row per CDR3 protein. Found here are 6,000 or so distinct CDR3 sequences, about 25% of them singletons; the top ten hold 15% to 20%. The V call is TRBV6-5, the J call TRBJ1-6, with a weak D call TRBD1 (6 bases). The receptor was derived from a human donor with active COVID-19. Source material: blood. The CDR3 reads CASDPNGGGANSPLHF. The CDR3 DNA is TGTGCCAGCGATCCCAACGGGGGGGGGGCTAATTCACCCCTCCACTTT.